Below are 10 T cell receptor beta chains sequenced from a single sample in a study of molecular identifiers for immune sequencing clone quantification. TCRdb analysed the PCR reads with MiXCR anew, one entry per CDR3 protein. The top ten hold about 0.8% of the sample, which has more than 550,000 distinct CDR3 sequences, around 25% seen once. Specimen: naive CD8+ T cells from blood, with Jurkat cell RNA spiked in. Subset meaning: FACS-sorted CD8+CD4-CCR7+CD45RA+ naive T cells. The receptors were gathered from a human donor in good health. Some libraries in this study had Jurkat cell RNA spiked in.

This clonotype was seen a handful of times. Here the CDR3 reads CSVEDSRAPVDGYTF. CDR3 bases: TGCAGCGTTGAAGATTCAAGGGCTCCGGTGGATGGCTACACCTTC. The J gene is TRBJ1-2, the V gene TRBV29-1, with D unclear. Trimming left V 0 bases short and J 6 bases short, with 17 bases between. The CDR3 loop spans 15 amino acids. Germline V lookup: CDR1 SQVTM, CDR2 ANQGSEA.

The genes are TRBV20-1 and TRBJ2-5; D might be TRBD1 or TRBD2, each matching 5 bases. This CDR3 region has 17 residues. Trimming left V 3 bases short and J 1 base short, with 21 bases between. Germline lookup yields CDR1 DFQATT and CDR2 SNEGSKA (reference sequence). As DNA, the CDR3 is TGCAGTGCTAGGGATAGGGACCGGGCGTGGGTCCAAGAGACCCAGTACTTC. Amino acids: CSARDRDRAWVQETQYF.

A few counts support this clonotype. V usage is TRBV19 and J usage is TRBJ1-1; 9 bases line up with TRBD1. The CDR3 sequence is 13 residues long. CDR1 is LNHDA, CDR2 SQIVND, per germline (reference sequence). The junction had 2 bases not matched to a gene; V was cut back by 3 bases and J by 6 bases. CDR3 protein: CASSMGTGPEAFF. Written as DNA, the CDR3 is TGTGCCAGTAGTATGGGGACAGGGCCTGAAGCTTTCTTT.

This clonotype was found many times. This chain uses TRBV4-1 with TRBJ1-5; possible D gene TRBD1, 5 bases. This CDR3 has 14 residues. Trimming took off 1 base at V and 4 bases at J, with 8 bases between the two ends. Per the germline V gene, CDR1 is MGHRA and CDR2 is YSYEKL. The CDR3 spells CASSQVWGNQPQHF. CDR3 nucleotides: TGCGCCAGCAGCCAAGTCTGGGGGAATCAGCCCCAGCATTTT.

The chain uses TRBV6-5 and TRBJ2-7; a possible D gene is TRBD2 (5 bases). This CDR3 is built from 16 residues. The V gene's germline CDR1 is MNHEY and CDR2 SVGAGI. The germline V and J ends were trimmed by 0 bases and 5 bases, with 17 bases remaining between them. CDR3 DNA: TGTGCCAGCAGTTACTCGATCGGGGTTAGCGTACACGAGCAGTACTTC. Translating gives CASSYSIGVSVHEQYF.

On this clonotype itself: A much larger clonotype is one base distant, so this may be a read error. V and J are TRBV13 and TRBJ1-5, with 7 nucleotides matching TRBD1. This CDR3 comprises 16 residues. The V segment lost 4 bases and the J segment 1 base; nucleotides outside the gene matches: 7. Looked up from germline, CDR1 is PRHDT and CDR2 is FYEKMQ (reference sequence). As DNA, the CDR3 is TGTGCCAGCAGCTCAGGGGGGGCGCAGAGCAATCAGCCCCAGCATTTT. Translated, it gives CASSSGGAQSNQPQHF.

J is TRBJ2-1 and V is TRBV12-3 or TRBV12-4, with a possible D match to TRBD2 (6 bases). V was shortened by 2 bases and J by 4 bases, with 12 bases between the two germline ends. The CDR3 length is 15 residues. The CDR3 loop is CASSLLYAGYNEQFF. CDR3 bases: TGTGCCAGCAGTTTACTTTACGCGGGGTACAATGAGCAGTTCTTC.

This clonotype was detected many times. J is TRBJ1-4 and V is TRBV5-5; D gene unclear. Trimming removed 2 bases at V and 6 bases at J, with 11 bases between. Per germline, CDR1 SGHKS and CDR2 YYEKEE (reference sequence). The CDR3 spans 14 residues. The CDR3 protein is CASSFEGVDEKLFF. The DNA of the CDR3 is TGTGCCAGCAGCTTTGAGGGAGTGGATGAAAAACTGTTTTTT.

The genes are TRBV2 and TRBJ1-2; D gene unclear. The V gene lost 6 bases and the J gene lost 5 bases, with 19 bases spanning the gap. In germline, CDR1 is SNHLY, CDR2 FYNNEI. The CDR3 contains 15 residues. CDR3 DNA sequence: TGTGCCAGCAGGTTACATGGACCTCTTCCTTATGGCTACACCTTC. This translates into CASRLHGPLPYGYTF.

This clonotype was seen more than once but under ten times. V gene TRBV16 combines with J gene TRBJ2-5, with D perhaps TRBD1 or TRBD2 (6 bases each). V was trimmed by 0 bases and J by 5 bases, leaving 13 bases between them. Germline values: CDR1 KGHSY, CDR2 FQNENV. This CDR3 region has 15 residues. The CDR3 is CASSQSRGGPETQYF. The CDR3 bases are TGTGCCAGCAGCCAATCTCGTGGGGGGCCGGAGACCCAGTACTTC.